The TCR beta chain under discussion was sequenced for a study of T-cell reconstitution after alpha-beta-depleted transplantation in children. This clonotype was found a few times. Its antigen is as yet unknown. Germline V gives CDR1 SGHTA, CDR2 FQGNSA. The CDR3 consists of 15 residues. V was shortened by 5 bases and J by 7 bases, with 20 bases between the two germline ends. It was with unique molecular identifiers that the TCRbeta library was prepared. One entry per CDR3 protein results from TCRdb running MiXCR on the PCR reads. The data hold roughly 570,000 distinct CDR3 sequences, with 25% to 30% observed a single time. Study-level findings and limits: It was surviving recipient T cells and thymic progenitors that gave some patients high TCRbeta diversity at day 60. When one year had passed after transplant, most T-cell counts and diversity came from newly produced T cells. Expanded clones from the graft, numbering several hundred, reportedly supplied alpha-beta T cells about two months after transplant.

This chain joins TRBV7-2 and TRBJ2-5; D unclear. Source: PBMCs, taken before TCRalphabeta/CD19-depleted stem cell transplant. The sequence was collected from a boy in the first two years of life with Wiskott-Aldrich syndrome, due to receive a stem cell transplant. The CDR3 sequence: CASSPAWRSSRTQYF. Here the CDR3 DNA reads TGTGCCAGCAGCCCGGCTTGGCGCAGTTCGAGGACCCAGTACTTC.